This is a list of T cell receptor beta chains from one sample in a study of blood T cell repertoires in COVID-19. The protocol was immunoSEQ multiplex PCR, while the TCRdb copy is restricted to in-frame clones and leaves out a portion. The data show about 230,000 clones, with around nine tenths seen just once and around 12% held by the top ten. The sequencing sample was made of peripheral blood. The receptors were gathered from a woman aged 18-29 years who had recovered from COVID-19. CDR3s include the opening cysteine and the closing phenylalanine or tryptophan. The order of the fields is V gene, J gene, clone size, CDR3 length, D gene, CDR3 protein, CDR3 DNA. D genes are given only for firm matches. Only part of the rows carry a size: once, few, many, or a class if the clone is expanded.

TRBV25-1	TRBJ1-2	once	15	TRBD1	CASSAMQGARYGYTF	TGTGCCAGCAGTGCGATGCAGGGGGCGCGATATGGCTACACCTTC
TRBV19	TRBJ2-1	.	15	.	CASSIWRSSYNEQFF	TGTGCCAGTAGTATATGGCGGAGCTCCTACAATGAGCAGTTCTTC
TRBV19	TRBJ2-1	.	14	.	CASSIDRLYNEQFF	TGTGCCAGTAGTATAGATCGACTATACAATGAGCAGTTCTTC
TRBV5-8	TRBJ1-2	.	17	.	CASSLGWLNTGNYGYTF	TGTGCCAGCAGCTTGGGTTGGCTTAACACAGGGAACTATGGCTACACCTTC
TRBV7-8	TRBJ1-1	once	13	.	CASSLDLNTEAFF	TGTGCCAGCAGCTTAGATTTAAACACTGAAGCTTTCTTT
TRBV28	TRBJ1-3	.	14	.	CASSLEGIRNTIYF	TGTGCCAGCAGTTTGGAGGGAATAAGAAACACCATATATTTT
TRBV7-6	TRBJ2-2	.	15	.	CASSQRTENTGELFF	TGTGCCAGCAGCCAACGGACTGAGAACACCGGGGAGCTGTTTTTT
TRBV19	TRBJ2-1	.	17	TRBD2	CASSIKLAGTSYNEQFF	TGTGCCAGTAGTATAAAACTAGCGGGGACCTCCTACAATGAGCAGTTCTTC
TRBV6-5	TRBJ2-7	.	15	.	CASSYTGTSSYEQYF	TGTGCCAGCAGTTACACCGGGACAAGCTCCTACGAGCAGTACTTC
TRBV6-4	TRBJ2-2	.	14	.	CASSDSFNTGELFF	TGTGCCAGCAGTGACAGCTTTAACACCGGGGAGCTGTTTTTT
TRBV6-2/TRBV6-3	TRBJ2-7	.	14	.	CASSYGGPGGEQYF	TGTGCCAGCAGTTATGGCGGTCCTGGTGGCGAGCAGTACTTC
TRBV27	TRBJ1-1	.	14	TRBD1	CASSLGQGGTEAFF	TGTGCCAGCAGTTTAGGACAGGGTGGCACTGAAGCTTTCTTT
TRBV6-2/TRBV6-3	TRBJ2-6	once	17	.	CASSYSFSGSGANVLTF	TGTGCCAGCAGTTACTCCTTTAGCGGCTCTGGGGCCAACGTCCTGACTTTC
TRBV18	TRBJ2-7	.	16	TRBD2	CASSPGLAIPLGEQYF	TGTGCCAGCTCACCCGGACTAGCGATCCCCCTTGGTGAGCAGTACTTC
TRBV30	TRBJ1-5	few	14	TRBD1	CAWSEGTGVQPQHF	TGTGCCTGGAGTGAGGGAACAGGGGTGCAGCCCCAGCATTTT
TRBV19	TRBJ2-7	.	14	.	CASSRGVFGYEQYF	TGTGCCAGTAGTAGGGGAGTCTTTGGCTACGAGCAGTACTTC
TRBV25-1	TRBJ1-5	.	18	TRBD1	CASSTTGTGENGNQPQHF	TGTGCCAGCAGCACCACCGGGACAGGGGAGAATGGCAATCAGCCCCAGCATTTT
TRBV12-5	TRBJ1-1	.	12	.	CASGLGATEAFF	TGTGCTAGTGGTTTGGGGGCCACTGAAGCTTTCTTT
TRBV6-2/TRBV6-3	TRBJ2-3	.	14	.	CASSYPRTTDTQYF	TGTGCCAGCAGTTATCCCAGGACAACAGATACGCAGTATTTT
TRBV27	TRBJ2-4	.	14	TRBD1	CASSRGTGGNIQYF	TGTGCCAGCAGCAGAGGGACAGGGGGAAACATTCAGTACTTC
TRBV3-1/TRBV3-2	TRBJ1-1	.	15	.	CASSQPPGGNTEAFF	TGTGCCAGCAGCCAACCCCCCGGGGGTAACACTGAAGCTTTCTTT
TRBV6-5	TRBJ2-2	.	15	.	CASSYEVGGTGELFF	TGTGCCAGCAGTTACGAAGTAGGGGGCACCGGGGAGCTGTTTTTT
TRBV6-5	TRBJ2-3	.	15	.	CASSYSGSGTDTQYF	TGTGCCAGCAGTTACTCCGGTAGCGGCACAGATACGCAGTATTTT
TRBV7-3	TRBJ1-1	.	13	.	CASSPTGGTEAFF	TGTGCCAGCAGCCCGACAGGCGGGACTGAAGCTTTCTTT
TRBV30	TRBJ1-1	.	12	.	CAWNPGSTEAFF	TGTGCGTGGAACCCCGGGAGTACTGAAGCTTTCTTT
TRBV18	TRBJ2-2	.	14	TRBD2	CASRTSGNTGELFF	TGTGCCAGCCGGACTAGCGGGAACACCGGGGAGCTGTTTTTT
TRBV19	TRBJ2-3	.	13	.	CASSDEGTDTQYF	TGTGCCAGTAGTGACGAGGGCACAGATACGCAGTATTTT
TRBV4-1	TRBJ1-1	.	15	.	CASSPSSGVWTEAFF	TGCGCCAGCAGCCCTTCCTCAGGGGTATGGACTGAAGCTTTCTTT
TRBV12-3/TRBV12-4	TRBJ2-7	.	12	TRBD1	CASSFRGSEQYF	TGTGCCAGCAGTTTCAGGGGGTCCGAGCAGTACTTC
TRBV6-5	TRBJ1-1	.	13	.	CASKSQGYTEAFF	TGTGCCAGCAAAAGTCAGGGGTATACTGAAGCTTTCTTT
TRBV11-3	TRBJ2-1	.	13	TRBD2	CASSAGLAGPEFF	TGTGCCAGCAGCGCGGGACTAGCGGGACCAGAGTTCTTC
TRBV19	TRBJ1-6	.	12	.	CASSIGNSPLHF	TGTGCCAGTAGTATCGGTAATTCACCCCTCCACTTT
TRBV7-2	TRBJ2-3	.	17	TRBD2	CASNSPHLAGGGDTQYF	TGTGCCAGCAACTCACCCCATCTAGCGGGGGGAGGAGATACGCAGTATTTT
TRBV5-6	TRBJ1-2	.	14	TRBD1	CASSPGQTNYGYTF	TGTGCCAGCAGCCCGGGACAGACTAACTATGGCTACACCTTC
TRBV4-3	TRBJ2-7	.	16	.	CASSQDRTGRDYEQYF	TGCGCCAGCAGCCAAGACCGGACAGGGAGGGACTACGAGCAGTACTTC
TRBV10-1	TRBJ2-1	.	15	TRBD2	CASGETSGRVDEQFF	TGCGCCAGCGGGGAGACTAGCGGGAGAGTGGATGAGCAGTTCTTC
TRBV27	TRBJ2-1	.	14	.	CASSGGTAPNEQFF	TGTGCCAGCAGTGGCGGGACAGCTCCTAATGAGCAGTTCTTC
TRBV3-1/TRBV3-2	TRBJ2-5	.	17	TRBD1	CASSQVLGTGFQETQYF	TGTGCCAGCAGCCAAGTTTTGGGGACAGGATTCCAAGAGACCCAGTACTTC
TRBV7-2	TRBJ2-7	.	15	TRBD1	CASSSGTGLNYEQYF	TGTGCCAGCAGCTCCGGGACAGGGCTAAACTACGAGCAGTACTTC
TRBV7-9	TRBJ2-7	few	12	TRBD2	CASSRTSGEQYF	TGTGCCAGCAGCCGAACTAGCGGAGAGCAGTACTTC
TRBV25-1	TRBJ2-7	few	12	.	CASSVWADSPHF	TGTGCCAGCAGTGTGTGGGCGGACAGCCCCCACTTC
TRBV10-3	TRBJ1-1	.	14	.	CAIRMDILNTEAFF	TGTGCCATCAGAATGGACATACTGAACACTGAAGCTTTCTTT
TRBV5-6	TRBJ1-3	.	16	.	CASSFDRFISGNTIYF	TGTGCCAGCAGCTTTGACAGGTTTATCTCTGGAAACACCATATATTTT
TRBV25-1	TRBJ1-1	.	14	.	CASSEPAGNTEAFF	TGTGCCAGCAGTGAACCCGCGGGAAACACTGAAGCTTTCTTT
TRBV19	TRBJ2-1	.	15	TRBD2	CASNPLAGGSNEQFF	TGTGCCAGTAACCCCCTAGCGGGAGGGTCGAATGAGCAGTTCTTC
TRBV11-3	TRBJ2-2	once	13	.	CASSSRLTGELFF	TGTGCCAGCAGCTCCAGACTCACCGGGGAGCTGTTTTTT
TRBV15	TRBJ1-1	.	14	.	CATSRVASNTEAFF	TGTGCCACCAGCAGAGTGGCCTCGAACACTGAAGCTTTCTTT
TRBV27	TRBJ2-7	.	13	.	CASSLRQAYEQYF	TGTGCCAGCAGTTTACGGCAGGCCTACGAGCAGTACTTC
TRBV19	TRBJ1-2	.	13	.	CASSTTVTDGYTF	TGTGCCAGTAGTACGACAGTCACCGATGGCTACACCTTC
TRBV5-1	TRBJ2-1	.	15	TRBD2	CASSGAGLATDEQFF	TGCGCCAGCAGCGGCGCCGGACTAGCGACGGATGAGCAGTTCTTC
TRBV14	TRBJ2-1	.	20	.	CASSQERRLVSTDSYNEQFF	TGTGCCAGCAGCCAAGAACGCAGACTAGTTTCGACGGATTCCTACAATGAGCAGTTCTTC
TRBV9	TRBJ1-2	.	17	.	CASTPQMGTPINYGYTF	TGTGCCAGCACCCCTCAAATGGGGACACCAATTAACTATGGCTACACCTTC
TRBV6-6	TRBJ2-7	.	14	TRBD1	CASRPGQGLYEQYF	TGTGCCAGCAGACCGGGACAGGGGTTATACGAGCAGTACTTC
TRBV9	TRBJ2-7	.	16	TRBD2	CASSGPETSGIDEQYF	TGTGCCAGCAGCGGACCTGAGACTAGCGGGATTGACGAGCAGTACTTC
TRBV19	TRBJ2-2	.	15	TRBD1	CASNLRDRGFGELFF	TGTGCCAGTAACCTAAGGGACAGGGGGTTCGGGGAGCTGTTTTTT
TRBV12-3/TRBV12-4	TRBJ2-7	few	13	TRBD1	CASKPGGMYEQYF	TGTGCCAGCAAACCAGGGGGCATGTACGAGCAGTACTTC
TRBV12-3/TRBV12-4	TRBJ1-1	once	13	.	CASSPTLVFEAFF	TGTGCCAGCAGTCCCACATTGGTTTTTGAAGCTTTCTTT
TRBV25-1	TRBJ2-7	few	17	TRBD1	CASSESRADRGAYEQYF	TGTGCCAGCAGTGAATCTCGGGCCGACAGGGGAGCCTACGAGCAGTACTTC